There are a few counts of the clone carrying this T cell receptor beta chain. Its specificity is not known. As to treatment: oral pan-JAK inhibitor, 5-10 mg twice daily. The investigators collected lesional scalp punch biopsies and peripheral blood from alopecia areata patients. Both CD4+ and CD8+ T cells were separated by sorting PBMCs. RNA extraction and reverse transcription yielded cDNA as sequencing template. The repertoire was sequenced with immunoSEQ multiplex PCR; TCRdb's copy has only in-frame clones and lacks some. The sample holds some 200,000 clones; about 62% are singletons and the top ten take roughly 5%. This entry is derived from a study of CD8+ T cells in alopecia areata. Overall study context: Administration of oral tofacitinib to treated patients was at 5 to 10 mg twice daily.

Overall study findings and caveats: Treatment with tofacitinib significantly lowered scalp clonality and reduced expanded CD8+ clones among the top 100.

CDR3 length: 15 residues. The J segment lost 7 bases and the V segment lost 5 bases, leaving 8 bases of the junction unmatched. The germline V gene has CDR1 LGHNA and CDR2 YNFKEQ. V and J are TRBV4-2 and TRBJ2-1; TRBD2 agrees at 10 bases. Material: CD4+ T cells sorted from blood, obtained at week 24, from a patient treated with tofacitinib. The TCR was taken from a human donor with alopecia areata. Here the CDR3 reads CASSSKREGENEQFF. CDR3 nucleotides: TGTGCCAGCAGCTCAAAGCGGGAGGGGGAAAATGAGCAGTTCTTC.